Included here is one T cell receptor beta chain sequence, with context. Its antigen target is currently unknown. Base qualities are not provided; no much larger clone lies one nucleotide away. The record originates from a study of cytomegalovirus exposure and HLA in healthy donors (dated by TCRdb to 2017 to 2019). General notes on the study: According to a later analysis, the approximately 120 validation repertoires were produced on the same platform as the roughly 720 repertoires of the first cohort. The aim of the study was to test whether cataloging public T cell receptors could identify signatures of past pathogen exposure. Along with the approximately 600-subject first cohort, a separate validation cohort of around 110 different subjects was used. The study combined high-throughput TCR immunosequencing, statistical association of individual TCRs with disease status, and machine learning to predict cytomegalovirus infection status.

Compared with germline, V lacks 4 bases and J lacks 5 bases; bases without a gene match: 11. Counted from cysteine to phenylalanine, this CDR3 has 16 amino acids. CDR3 DNA only is kept here, 48 bases in frame from base 1. For CDR1 and CDR2, the germline V gene lists LGHNA and YNFKEQ. What the study reported, not specific to this receptor: Across donors, most TCR sequences were observed very rarely, whereas some public TCRs were present in many individuals. Of the cluster scores, roughly 93% were above 0 in a later analysis, which found that TCRs clustered in the first cohort also tended to co-occur in the 90 to 150 validation repertoires. The authors suggested that the approach could potentially be extended to other disease states and immunological phenotypes. In vitro tests confirmed that three of the cytomegalovirus-associated TCR beta chains recognize cytomegalovirus antigens. The classifier was reported to diagnose cytomegalovirus status with high specificity and sensitivity in both the original and validation cohorts. The study listed 150 to 200 TCR beta chains as associated with cytomegalovirus. A later analysis lacked HLA typing for the validation cohort, so it scored co-occurrence in that cohort across all 120 or so repertoires.

Separate from the approximately 700-subject first cohort, the validation cohort of 95 to 150 subjects was the group to which the donors belonged. The library was obtained by the immunoSEQ multiplex PCR assay. On the authors' methods: A statistical classification framework was built for diagnosing cytomegalovirus status from the catalog of TCR beta chain sequences. As stored in TCRdb, this immuneACCESS dataset retains in-frame rearrangements with V and J assigned. A fraction of the clones does not appear; measured against another copy, unresolved V genes explain less than half of the discrepancy, and the remainder lacks a known reason. V, J and clone size derive from that table, while D and trimming were established from the DNA sequence. For this sample there are 150,000 to 200,000 clones; 80% to 90% appear just once. The top ten clones comprise approximately 5% of the sample.

This receptor chain uses TRBV4-2 and TRBJ1-5; TRBD1 matches 7 bases in the middle. This receptor was identified in a woman aged 30 to 39 in good health and CMV-seronegative. Material: PBMCs. The sequenced DNA: TGTGCCAGCAGCCCGACAATCACAGGGGCCCATCAGCCCCAGCATTTT. It codes for CASSPTITGAHQPQHF.